A selection of T cell receptor beta chains follows, all from one sample in a study of OX40 agonist ivuxolimab in advanced cancers. The repertoire was sequenced with immunoSEQ multiplex PCR; TCRdb's copy has only in-frame clones and lacks some. The sample lists tens of thousands of clones, about 80% seen once, with roughly 1.7% in the top ten. Sequenced material: CD4+ or CD8+ T cells sorted from blood, taken in a trial of the OX40 agonist ivuxolimab. Receptors originate from an adult with an advanced solid tumor such as melanoma, head and neck, liver or kidney cancer. Both conserved end residues are part of each CDR3. A D gene is named only where the DNA matches it firmly. Some rows have no size entry. The others give once, few or many, or a class for an expanded clone.

V	size	J	D	CDR3
TRBV2	.	TRBJ1-2	TRBD1	CASSARTGMTSYGYTF
TRBV28	.	TRBJ1-5	.	CASSGQGSNQPQHF
TRBV12-2	.	TRBJ2-7	.	CASRLGSSRRSPPGTDDYEQYF
TRBV19	.	TRBJ2-3	.	CASSMSLATQYF
TRBV27	.	TRBJ2-7	.	CASSLGYSPPAYEQYF
TRBV6-1	.	TRBJ2-7	.	CASSEALGTVGEQYF
TRBV11-2	.	TRBJ2-7	TRBD2	CASSLYRLAGGNTYEQYF
TRBV9	.	TRBJ2-2	.	CASSVGWTGELFF
TRBV29-1	.	TRBJ2-3	.	CSVDTDTQYF
TRBV9	.	TRBJ1-2	TRBD1	CASSPRQGQSNYGYTF
TRBV27	once	TRBJ1-2	TRBD1	CASKGTGGTSYTF
TRBV5-1	.	TRBJ2-3	.	CASSLALDGGADTQYF
TRBV10-3	.	TRBJ2-3	.	CAISESSDTTTDTQYF
TRBV5-4	.	TRBJ1-1	.	CASSPPSTGLAEAFF
TRBV7-8	once	TRBJ1-6	.	CASIPGGVLFSYNSPLHF
TRBV28	.	TRBJ2-3	.	CASRPHMNTQYF
TRBV19	.	TRBJ2-1	.	CASSIDSLVMAEQFF
TRBV5-8	.	TRBJ1-4	.	CASSLARQKLFF
TRBV9	.	TRBJ2-7	.	CASSPHLGTATYEQYF
TRBV5-1	.	TRBJ2-3	TRBD2	CASSFRGGSTDTQYF
TRBV18	.	TRBJ2-1	TRBD1	CASSPPTGVYEQFF
TRBV7-2	.	TRBJ2-7	.	CAERGRVSYEQYF
TRBV13	.	.	.	CASSPGGRAYEQYF
TRBV7-9	few	TRBJ1-1	.	CASSLYVTEAFF
TRBV2	.	TRBJ2-7	.	CASTLDSTASRGEQYF
TRBV12-5	.	TRBJ2-3	.	CASGLVRGRGTDTQYF
TRBV7-9	.	TRBJ2-5	.	CASSLGGGAYQETQYF
TRBV29-1	few	TRBJ2-7	TRBD1	CSVGTGVGDEQYF
TRBV5-8	.	TRBJ1-5	TRBD1	CASSLRTGPRLGNQPQHF
TRBV6-5	.	TRBJ2-3	.	CASSLEGDTQYF
TRBV5-8	once	TRBJ1-5	.	CASSLVGGEGQPQHF
TRBV28	.	TRBJ1-2	.	CASRNRDYGYTF
TRBV2	.	TRBJ1-5	.	CASSNRQANQPQHF
TRBV19	.	TRBJ1-5	.	CASAGGGSVQPQHF
TRBV19	.	TRBJ1-5	TRBD1	CASTLDRDRGGGNQPQHF
TRBV6-5	.	TRBJ1-5	TRBD1	CASSGMQGAGQPQHF
TRBV5-1	.	TRBJ2-5	.	CASSLGTGQETQYF
TRBV7-2	.	TRBJ1-1	.	CASSPQADGAEAFF
TRBV28	.	TRBJ1-5	.	CASSLGSDQPQHF
TRBV10-3	.	TRBJ2-7	.	CAISSRQPAYEQYF
TRBV5-8	.	TRBJ1-2	.	CASSLTRTDGYTF
TRBV4-1	.	TRBJ1-5	.	CASSLERDQPQHF
TRBV5-4	.	TRBJ2-3	.	CASSLEGPQVTQYF
TRBV10-3	.	TRBJ2-7	.	CAISESRSSYEQYF
TRBV5-1	.	TRBJ2-5	.	CASSPGPEGQETQYF
TRBV6-4	.	TRBJ2-6	.	CASNRETGANVLTF
TRBV5-1	.	TRBJ2-1	TRBD2	CASSLTGGSEQFF